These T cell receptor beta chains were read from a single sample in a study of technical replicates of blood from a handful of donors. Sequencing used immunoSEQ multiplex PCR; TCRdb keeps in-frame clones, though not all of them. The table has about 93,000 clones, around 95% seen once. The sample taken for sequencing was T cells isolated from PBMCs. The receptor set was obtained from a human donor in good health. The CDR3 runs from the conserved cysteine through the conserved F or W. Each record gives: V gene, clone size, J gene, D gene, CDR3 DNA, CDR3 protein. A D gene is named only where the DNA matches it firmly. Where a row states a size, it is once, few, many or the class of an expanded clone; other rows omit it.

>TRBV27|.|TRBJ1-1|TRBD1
TGTGCCAGCAAGGGACAGGGGGATCTGAACACTGAAGCTTTCTTT
CASKGQGDLNTEAFF
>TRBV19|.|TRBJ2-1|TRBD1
TGTGCCAGTAGTATATGGGGGACAGGGATCTACAATGAGCAGTTCTTC
CASSIWGTGIYNEQFF
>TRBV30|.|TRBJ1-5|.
TGTGCCTGGAGTACGAACCTAGATCAGCCCCAGCATTTT
CAWSTNLDQPQHF
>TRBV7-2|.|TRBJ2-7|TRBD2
TGTGCCAGCAGCTTAAGAGCGGGAGAGGTCATCCACTACGAGCAGTACTTC
CASSLRAGEVIHYEQYF
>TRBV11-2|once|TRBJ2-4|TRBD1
TGTGCCAGCAGCGGGGACAGTTGGGGGGCCAAAAACATTCAGTACTTC
CASSGDSWGAKNIQYF
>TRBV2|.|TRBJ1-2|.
TGTGCCAGCAGTGTGGAGACAGTCTATGGCTACACCTTC
CASSVETVYGYTF
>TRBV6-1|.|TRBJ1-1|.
TGTGCCAGCAGTGTTGCGGGCTTGAACACTGAAGCTTTCTTT
CASSVAGLNTEAFF
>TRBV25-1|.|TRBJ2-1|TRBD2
TGTGCCAGCCTCGGACTAGCGGTCAATGAGCAGTTCTTC
CASLGLAVNEQFF
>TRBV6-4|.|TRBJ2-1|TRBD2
TGTGCCAGCAGCCAGACTAGCGGGGTCCCACACAATGAGCAGTTCTTC
CASSQTSGVPHNEQFF
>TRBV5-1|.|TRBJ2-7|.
TGCGCCAGCAGCGGTGGTGGCAGGCCCTACGAGCAGTACTTC
CASSGGGRPYEQYF
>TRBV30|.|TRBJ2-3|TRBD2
TGTGCCTGGAGTGTACCAATGGGGGGGGTCACAGATACGCAGTATTTT
CAWSVPMGGVTDTQYF
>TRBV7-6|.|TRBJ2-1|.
TGTGCCAGCAGCCCCATTATGGCGGACTATCACGATGAGCAGTTCTTC
CASSPIMADYHDEQFF
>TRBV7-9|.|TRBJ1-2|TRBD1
TGTGCCAGCAGCCACAACGTTGAGGGGGCTAGTAACTATGGCTACACCTTC
CASSHNVEGASNYGYTF
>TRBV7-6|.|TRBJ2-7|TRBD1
TGTGCCAGCAGCTGGGGACAGGGTAGGTCCGAGCAGTACTTC
CASSWGQGRSEQYF
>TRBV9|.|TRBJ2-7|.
TGTGCCAGCAGCGTTAGAGTAATGGGGAGGTACGAGCAGTACTTC
CASSVRVMGRYEQYF
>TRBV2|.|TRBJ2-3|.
TGTGCCAGCAGGGCGGATGATAGCACAGATACGCAGTATTTT
CASRADDSTDTQYF
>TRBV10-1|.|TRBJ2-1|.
TGCGCCAGCAGTGATTTCACCGCGGCCGATGAGCAGTTCTTC
CASSDFTAADEQFF
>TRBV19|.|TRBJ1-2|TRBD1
TGTGCCAGTAGTATGAGGCAGGGGGATGGCTACACCTTC
CASSMRQGDGYTF
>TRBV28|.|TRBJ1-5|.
TGTGCCAGCAGTTTGGGCAGGGTCTCCCAGCCCCAGCATTTT
CASSLGRVSQPQHF
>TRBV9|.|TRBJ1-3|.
TGTGCCAGCAGCACCTGGACAGAAGGAAACACCATATATTTT
CASSTWTEGNTIYF
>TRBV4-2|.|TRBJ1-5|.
TGTGCCAGCAGCCCTACCCCGGGGAGAGGTCAGCCCCAGCATTTT
CASSPTPGRGQPQHF
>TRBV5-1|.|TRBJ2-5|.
TGCGCCAGCAGCTTGTCCGTCCAAGAGACCCAGTACTTC
CASSLSVQETQYF
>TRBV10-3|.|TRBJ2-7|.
TGTGCCATCAGTGAGGGGGCGATCTACGAGCAGTACTTC
CAISEGAIYEQYF
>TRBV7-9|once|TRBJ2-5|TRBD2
TGTGCCAGCAGCTTAGAGCGGGGCAGGTACCCGGAGACCCAGTACTTC
CASSLERGRYPETQYF
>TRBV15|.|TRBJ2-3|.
TGTGCCACCAGCAGAGATTGGGGACAACTAGCAGATACGCAGTATTTT
CATSRDWGQLADTQYF
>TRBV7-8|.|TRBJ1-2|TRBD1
TGTGCCAGCAGCGGGAGGACAGGACAAGGCTACACCTTC
CASSGRTGQGYTF
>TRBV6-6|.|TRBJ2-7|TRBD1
TGTGCCAGCCGTGAGACGGGACAGGGGGCCTACGAGCAGTACTTC
CASRETGQGAYEQYF
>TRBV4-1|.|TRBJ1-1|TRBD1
TGCGCCAGCAGCCAAGTCGACAGGGTCCCCACTGAAGCTTTCTTT
CASSQVDRVPTEAFF
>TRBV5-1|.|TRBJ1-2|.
TGCGCCAGCAGCTTGGAATCGTATGGCTACACCTTC
CASSLESYGYTF
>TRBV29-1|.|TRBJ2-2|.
TGCAGCGTTGACAGGGGGAACACCGGGGAGCTGTTTTTT
CSVDRGNTGELFF
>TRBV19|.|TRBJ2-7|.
TGTGCCAGTAGAGCGGGTTCCTACGAGCAGTACTTC
CASRAGSYEQYF